This T cell receptor (beta chain) was obtained from a study of beta chain features in type 1 diabetes. Every bit of the isolated RNA underwent reverse transcription, so sequencing read expressed TCRB transcripts. Profiled with immunoSEQ multiplex PCR; TCRdb holds only in-frame clones, not every one. The sample shows more than 300,000 clones, over 10% of them seen only once. This clone has only a few counts. CD45RO/CCR7/CD25/CD127/CD95/CD27 sorting isolated CD4+ naive, central memory, regulatory and stem cell-like memory cells. The CDR3 is 15 residues long. The germline gives CDR1 MDHEN, CDR2 SYDVKM. V dropped 7 bases and J dropped 1; count of bases not matched to a gene: 5.

The receptor was isolated from a man aged 18 to 30 in good health. The genes are TRBV28 and TRBJ2-3; 10 bases are a match to TRBD2. Sequencing was done on a sample of naive CD4+ T cells from blood. The CDR3 DNA sequence: TGTGCCAGCACCTTTGGGACTAGCGGCACAGATACGCAGTATTTT. It translates to CASTFGTSGTDTQYF.